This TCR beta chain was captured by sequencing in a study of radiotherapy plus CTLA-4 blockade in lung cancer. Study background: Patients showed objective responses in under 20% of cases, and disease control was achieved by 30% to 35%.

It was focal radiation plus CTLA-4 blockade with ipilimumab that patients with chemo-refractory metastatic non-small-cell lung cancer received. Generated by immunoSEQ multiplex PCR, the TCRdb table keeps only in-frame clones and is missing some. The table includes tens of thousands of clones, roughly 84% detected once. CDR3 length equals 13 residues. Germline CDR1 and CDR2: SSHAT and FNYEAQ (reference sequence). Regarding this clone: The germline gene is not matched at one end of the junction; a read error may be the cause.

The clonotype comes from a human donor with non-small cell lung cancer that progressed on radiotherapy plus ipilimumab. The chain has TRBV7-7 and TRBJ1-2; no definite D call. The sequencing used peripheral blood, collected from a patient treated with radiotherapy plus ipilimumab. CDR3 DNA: TGTGCTAGCAGCACATCACCTAACTATGGCTACACCTTC. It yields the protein CASSTSPNYGYTF.